This entry lists 25 T cell receptor beta chains sequenced from one sample in a study of blood T cell repertoires in COVID-19. Libraries were prepared by immunoSEQ multiplex PCR; TCRdb keeps only in-frame clonotypes and omits some of them. The sample includes some 220,000 clones, about 84% of them seen just once. Sequencing used peripheral blood. These TCRs come from a human donor in a cohort sampled during active COVID-19.

The chain employs TRBV28 and TRBJ1-2; weak D call: TRBD1 (6 bases). V was shortened by 5 bases and J by 8 bases, with 9 bases between the two germline ends. This CDR3 region has 11 residues. Per the germline V gene, CDR1 is MDHEN and CDR2 is SYDVKM. Written as DNA, the CDR3 is TGTGCCAGCAGTGGACAGCTGGGCTACACCTTC. Encoded protein: CASSGQLGYTF.

The CDR3 bases are TGTGCCAGCAGTCACAGAGGTGGGAGTCTTGGGGCCAACGTCCTGACTTTC. It is translated as CASSHRGGSLGANVLTF. The J gene is TRBJ2-6, the V gene TRBV6-6, with a possible D match to TRBD2 (5 bases). CDR3 length: 17 amino acids. With 5 bases removed from V and 3 bases from J, the gap between germline ends came to 17 bases. Germline V gene data show CDR1 as MNHNY and CDR2 as SVGAGI (reference sequence).

The chain uses TRBV5-1 and TRBJ2-7; D uncertain. This CDR3 has 11 residues. Germline-derived CDR1 and CDR2 are SGHRS and YFSETQ. Trimming left V 4 bases short and J 0 bases short, with 2 bases between. The CDR3 reads CASSHSYEQYF. As DNA, the CDR3 is TGCGCCAGCAGCCACTCCTACGAGCAGTACTTC.

This clone is a singleton in its sample. The genes are TRBV4-1 and TRBJ1-6, with 7 nucleotides matching TRBD1. The CDR3 covers 16 residues. V lost 0 bases, J lost 7 bases, and 6 bases stayed unmatched. Germline CDR1 MGHRA, CDR2 YSYEKL. For the CDR3, the DNA is TGCGCCAGCAGCCAAGATGCTCTGACAGGGAATTCACCCCTCCACTTT. It specifies CASSQDALTGNSPLHF.

The J gene is TRBJ1-1, the V gene TRBV6-5, with TRBD1 as a possible D gene (6 bases). The CDR3 contains 13 residues. V lost 10 bases and J lost 3, with 15 bases in between. CDR1 and CDR2 (germline): MNHEY, SVGAGI. This chain's CDR3 is CATGRQADTEAFF. In DNA form, the CDR3 reads TGTGCCACCGGGCGACAGGCGGACACTGAAGCTTTCTTT.

This chain connects TRBV19 to TRBJ1-1; 9 bases are shared with TRBD1. The trim removed 6 bases at V and 2 bases at J, leaving 10 bases unmatched. This CDR3 is 16 amino acids long. CDR1 and CDR2 from the germline V gene are LNHDA and SQIVND (reference sequence). The CDR3 sequence: CASRTNRGPKNTEAFF. The CDR3 region has the DNA TGTGCCAGTAGAACAAACAGGGGGCCGAAAAACACTGAAGCTTTCTTT.

This clone came up many times. The J gene is TRBJ1-1, the V gene TRBV6-1; D possibly corresponds to TRBD1 (5 bases). Trimming cost V 3 bases and J 1 base, with 9 bases left between them. CDR1 and CDR2 from the germline V gene are MNHNS and SASEGT. The CDR3 totals 14 residues. CDR3 coding DNA: TGTGCCAGCAGTGACAGGGCCCAGAACACTGAAGCTTTCTTT. As protein: CASSDRAQNTEAFF.

CDR3 DNA sequence: TGTGCCAGCAGCTTTAACCCCCAGGGAAGGAGCAATCAGCCCCAGCATTTT. This encodes CASSFNPQGRSNQPQHF. V is TRBV5-5 and J is TRBJ1-5; a possible D gene is TRBD1 (5 bases). Germline V lookup: CDR1 SGHKS, CDR2 YYEKEE (reference sequence). The V end was cut by 2 bases, the J end by 1 base, with 16 bases between. CDR3 size: 17 residues.

The chain carries TRBV6-5 and TRBJ1-2, with TRBD1 as a possible D gene (5 bases). Trimming shortened V by 4 bases and J by 7 bases, and 10 bases separated the two germline ends. The CDR3 runs 12 residues. The germline V gene encodes CDR1 MNHEY and CDR2 SVGAGI. The CDR3 coding sequence is TGTGCCAGCAGTTTCCAGGGTTCTGGCTACACCTTC. Its translation: CASSFQGSGYTF.

The V gene is TRBV28, the J gene TRBJ1-5, with D maybe TRBD1 (6 bases). Trimming took 5 bases from V and 8 from J, leaving 22 bases between them. CDR3 length equals 16 residues. Germline assignment: CDR1 MDHEN and CDR2 SYDVKM. This CDR3 is CASSPLIQGRGEPQHF. CDR3 coding DNA: TGTGCCAGCAGTCCACTAATACAGGGCCGTGGGGAGCCCCAGCATTTT.

The chain has TRBV28 and TRBJ2-7; TRBD1 aligns across 7 bases. V shed 6 bases, J shed 2 bases, and the junction held 4 bases outside the gene matches. Germline CDR1 and CDR2: MDHEN and SYDVKM. CDR3 length: 13 amino acids. The CDR3 loop reads CASSPTGPYEQYF. CDR3 DNA: TGTGCCAGCAGCCCGACAGGGCCCTACGAGCAGTACTTC.

The V call is TRBV5-1, the J call TRBJ2-1; possible D gene TRBD1, 7 bases. Germline CDR1 reads SGHRS; CDR2 reads YFSETQ. The CDR3 extends over 17 amino acids. V lost 3 bases and J 0 bases, leaving 16 bases between the germline ends. The CDR3 coding sequence is TGCGCCAGCAGCTATTACTCCAGGGGGGTCTCCTACAATGAGCAGTTCTTC. Translating gives CASSYYSRGVSYNEQFF.

The chain joins TRBV6-5 to TRBJ2-5, with D uncertain. The V end lost 4 bases, the J end lost 2 bases, and 2 bases lay between the germline ends. The germline CDR1 and CDR2 sequences are MNHEY and SVGAGI. The CDR3 is 11 amino acids. CDR3 loop: CASSLQETQYF. In DNA, the CDR3 is TGTGCCAGCAGTTTACAAGAGACCCAGTACTTC.

This clone showed up just once. The V gene is TRBV4-2, the J gene TRBJ2-4; D may be TRBD2 (7 bases). This CDR3 contains 13 residues. V gave up 2 bases and J gave up 15 bases, with 17 bases separating them. The germline V gene encodes CDR1 LGHNA and CDR2 YNFKEQ. Here the CDR3 DNA reads TGTGCCAGCAGCCAAAGGGGGAGGGTTCGCCTGTACTTC. Translated: CASSQRGRVRLYF.

The rearrangement links TRBV11-2 to TRBJ1-2; D is unresolved. Germline lookup yields CDR1 SGHAT and CDR2 FQNNGV. CDR3 length: 12 amino acids. With 2 bases removed from V and 2 bases from J, the gap between germline ends came to 3 bases. As DNA, the CDR3 is TGTGCCAGCAGCTTACGGAACTATGGCTACACCTTC. Protein sequence: CASSLRNYGYTF.

The chain couples TRBV9 to TRBJ1-1; D unclear. The germline V gene has CDR1 SGDLS and CDR2 YYNGEE. Trimming cost V 0 bases and J 0 bases, with 9 bases left between them. The CDR3 has 15 amino acids. As DNA, the CDR3 is TGTGCCAGCAGCGTAGGCACAGTCATGAACACTGAAGCTTTCTTT. It specifies CASSVGTVMNTEAFF.

V is TRBV30 and J is TRBJ2-7; no clear D. The CDR3 is made up of 12 amino acids. V was cut by 1 base and J by 6 bases, with 10 bases left in between. Per the germline V gene, CDR1 is GTSNPN and CDR2 is SVGIG (reference sequence). CDR3 in amino acids: CAWSGVPPEQYF. The CDR3 coding sequence is TGTGCCTGGAGTGGCGTACCCCCCGAGCAGTACTTC.

The chain recombines TRBV5-5 with TRBJ2-5; 9 bases line up with TRBD2. Germline trimming cut 3 bases from V and 3 bases from J; bases unmatched to any gene: 9. The CDR3 is 16 amino acids. Germline-derived CDR1 and CDR2 are SGHKS and YYEKEE (reference sequence). For the CDR3, the DNA is TGTGCCAGCAGCTCCTCGGGCGGGGGGGCGGAAGAGACCCAGTACTTC. Encoded protein: CASSSSGGGAEETQYF.

V and J are TRBV29-1 and TRBJ1-5; D is uncertain. This CDR3 has 12 residues. Trimming stripped 5 bases from V and 4 bases from J, with 9 bases between. The germline gives CDR1 SQVTM, CDR2 ANQGSEA. DNA for the CDR3: TGCAGCGTTTCATCGGAGAATCAGCCCCAGCATTTT. This sequence encodes CSVSSENQPQHF. Full variable domain (missing parts from reference TRBV29-1 and TRBJ1-5): SAVISQKPSRDICQRGTSLTIQCQVDSQVTMMFWYRQQPGQSLTLIATANQGSEATYESGFVIDKFPISRPNLTFSTLTVSNMSPEDSSIYLCSVSSENQPQHFGDGTRLSIL.

This clone has only a few counts. V usage is TRBV15 and J usage is TRBJ2-7, with TRBD2 as a possible D gene (5 bases). The germline CDR1 and CDR2 sequences are LNHNV and YYDKDF (reference sequence). With 1 base removed from V and 7 bases from J, the gap between germline ends came to 17 bases. The CDR3 runs to 15 residues. The CDR3 spells CATSRGRSGPLEQYF. The CDR3 DNA reads as TGTGCCACCAGCAGAGGGCGGAGCGGCCCCCTGGAGCAGTACTTC.

A remark on this clone: One junction end does not reproduce the germline sequence, and a read error may be involved. The rearrangement links TRBV28 to TRBJ1-1, with 7 bases fitting TRBD1. Germline CDR1 is MDHEN and CDR2 is SYDVKM. The CDR3 has 13 amino acids. CDR3 in amino acids: CASQGQGDTEAFF. The CDR3 nucleotides read TGCGCCTCGCAGGGGCAGGGGGACACTGAAGCTTTCTTT. Full variable domain (outside the CDR3, taken from reference TRBV28 and TRBJ1-1): DVKVTQSSRYLVKRTGEKVFLECVQDMDHENMFWYRQDPGLGLRLIYFSYDVKMKEKGDIPEGYSVSREKKERFSLILESASTNQTSMYLCASQGQGDTEAFFGQGTRLTVV.

The V and J genes are TRBV5-4 and TRBJ1-1; D is unresolved. Germline lookup yields CDR1 SGHNT and CDR2 YYREEE (reference sequence). Trimming took 0 bases from V and 4 from J, leaving 10 bases between them. This CDR3 contains 14 residues. The CDR3 DNA follows: TGTGCCAGCAGCTTGGTGAGGGATGGCACTGAAGCTTTCTTT. Protein product: CASSLVRDGTEAFF.

This clone occurred many times. V usage is TRBV6-6 and J usage is TRBJ2-7; 7 bases line up with TRBD1. The CDR3 is 14 amino acids. Germline values: CDR1 MNHNY, CDR2 SVGAGI (reference sequence). V dropped 4 bases and J dropped 7; count of bases not matched to a gene: 10. CDR3 sequence: CASSSDRVAGEQYF. The DNA of the CDR3 is TGTGCCAGCAGTTCCGACAGGGTAGCCGGAGAGCAGTACTTC.

V gene TRBV28 combines with J gene TRBJ2-3, with a weak D call TRBD2 (5 bases). V shed 6 bases and J shed 7 bases, with 11 bases lying between them. The CDR3 runs 12 residues. From germline, CDR1 is MDHEN and CDR2 SYDVKM. This CDR3 reads CASSHGVYTQYF. CDR3 sequence (DNA): TGTGCCAGCAGCCACGGGGTTTATACGCAGTATTTT.

The chain combines TRBV29-1 with TRBJ2-7; 7 bases align to TRBD1. Looked up from germline, CDR1 is SQVTM and CDR2 is ANQGSEA. This CDR3 has 18 amino acids. The DNA for the CDR3 is TGCAGACCTTTAGCCGGGACAGAACTCAGAAAGATCTCCTACGAGCAGTACTTC. The encoded protein is CRPLAGTELRKISYEQYF.